This is a list of T cell receptor beta chains from one sample in a study of identical twins. TCRdb reprocessed the 5' RACE reads via MiXCR and lists one record per CDR3 protein. The sample includes 450,000 to 600,000 distinct CDR3 sequences, around 20% of them seen just once. The same data also contributed to another study, on yellow fever vaccine responses in identical twins.

Input material: CD4+ T cells sorted from blood. These receptors all stem from a woman younger than 35 in good health. CDR3s include the opening cysteine and the closing phenylalanine or tryptophan. A D gene is named only where the DNA matches it firmly. Rows may omit the clone size; those that give it use once, few, many or a size class.

j_call clone_size d_call v_call cdr3_nt cdr3_aa
TRBJ2-3 . TRBD2 TRBV5-1 TGCGCCAGCAGCTTGCGGCGGGAGAGAGGGGATACGCAGTATTTT CASSLRRERGDTQYF
TRBJ2-3 . . TRBV5-1 TGCGCCAGCAGCTTGTTTGTGGGGGTCCCGGAGGATACGCAGTATTTT CASSLFVGVPEDTQYF
TRBJ2-1 . TRBD2 TRBV4-1 TGCGCCAGCAGCCAAGATCTGACTAGCGGGAGGCGTCAGGTGCAGTTCTTC CASSQDLTSGRRQVQFF
TRBJ1-2 few TRBD1 TRBV12-3/TRBV12-4 TGTGCCAGCGCAAAAGACAGGGTGGGTGTCTATGGCTACACCTTC CASAKDRVGVYGYTF
TRBJ1-1 . TRBD1 TRBV12-5 TGTGCTAGTGGTCCGGGACAGGGTTACACTGAAGCTTTCTTT CASGPGQGYTEAFF
TRBJ2-5 . TRBD2 TRBV29-1 TGCAGCGTTGGTGGTAGCGGGAGTTCGGAGACCCAGTACTTC CSVGGSGSSETQYF
TRBJ2-2 . TRBD2 TRBV28 TGTGCCAGCAGCAGGACTAGCGGGAGGGCCGGCACCGGGGAGCTGTTTTTT CASSRTSGRAGTGELFF
TRBJ2-1 . TRBD1 TRBV11-2 TGTGCCAGCAGCATACAGGGGAGCTCCTACAATGAGCAGTTCTTC CASSIQGSSYNEQFF
TRBJ2-2 . TRBD2 TRBV6-1 TGTGCCAGCAGTGAGGGACTAGCAATCGGGGAGCTGTTTTTT CASSEGLAIGELFF
TRBJ2-2 . TRBD1 TRBV14 TGTGCCAGCAGCCAAACAGGGGGCTCTATCACCGGGGAGCTGTTTTTT CASSQTGGSITGELFF
TRBJ2-5 . . TRBV2 TGTGCCAGCATCAAGGCGGTTCAAGAGACCCAGTACTTC CASIKAVQETQYF
TRBJ2-4 few . TRBV20-1 TGCAGTGCTAGAGTTCAGACCCTAGCCAAAAACATTCAGTACTTC CSARVQTLAKNIQYF
TRBJ2-3 many TRBD1 TRBV12-3/TRBV12-4 TGTGCCAGCAGTTTAGGCGGACAGGGGGCTCTTACGCAGTATTTT CASSLGGQGALTQYF
TRBJ2-3 once . TRBV6-1 TGTGCCAGCAGGGGGGAACTACTTACAGATACGCAGTATTTT CASRGELLTDTQYF
TRBJ2-5 . TRBD2 TRBV15 TGTGCCACCAGCAGAGGGGTAGCGGGAGATTGGGAGACCCAGTACTTC CATSRGVAGDWETQYF
TRBJ2-7 . . TRBV6-1 TGTGCCAGCGGGCGGCTAGCACCCGAGCAGTACTTC CASGRLAPEQYF
TRBJ2-5 few . TRBV11-2 TGTGCCAGCAGCTGGGTTACAGGGAAAGAGACCCAGTACTTC CASSWVTGKETQYF
TRBJ1-1 few . TRBV3-1 TGTGCCAGCAGCCAACTTACTTACGGGACGGGGAACACTGAAGCTTTCTTT CASSQLTYGTGNTEAFF
TRBJ2-5 . . TRBV4-1 TGCGCCAGCAGCCAAGATCTTCACGGGCAAGAGACCCAGTACTTC CASSQDLHGQETQYF
TRBJ2-1 few TRBD2 TRBV10-3 TGTGCCATCAGGCGGGAGGGCCGCGATGAGCAGTTCTTC CAIRREGRDEQFF
TRBJ2-3 . TRBD2 TRBV20-1 TGCAGTGCCCAGAAGCCCTCTAGCGGGAGTGCAGATACGCAGTATTTT CSAQKPSSGSADTQYF
TRBJ2-2 . . TRBV11-2 TGTGCCAGCAGCAACCAGGTGGACGGGGAGCTGTTTTTT CASSNQVDGELFF
TRBJ1-2 few . TRBV20-1 TGCAGTGCTAGAGCGGACTATCGCTACACCTTC CSARADYRYTF
TRBJ2-7 . . TRBV5-1 TGCGCCAGCCGGGAATATCCTCCCTACGAGCAGTACTTC CASREYPPYEQYF
TRBJ2-2 . TRBD2 TRBV10-3 TGTGCCATCAGTGAGTCCGGCGGGAGTAACACCGGGGAGCTGTTTTTT CAISESGGSNTGELFF
TRBJ2-5 . . TRBV7-9 TGTGCCAGCAGCTTAAGGGCGCCGCCCGGTGAGGTTGGGACCCAGTACTTC CASSLRAPPGEVGTQYF
TRBJ1-5 . TRBD1 TRBV20-1 TGCAGTGCCACCCCAGGGGGTAGCAATCAGCCCCAGCATTTT CSATPGGSNQPQHF
TRBJ1-2 few . TRBV5-1 TGCGCCAGCAGCTTGTCGGGGGAAAGGGGCTACACCTTC CASSLSGERGYTF
TRBJ2-3 few TRBD2 TRBV5-1 TGCGCCAGCAGCTTGGCACTAGCGGAATCAGATACGCAGTATTTT CASSLALAESDTQYF
TRBJ2-1 many . TRBV7-8 TGTGCCAGCAGCTTAGTGCCAGAGTCCCTGGGTTACAATGAGCAGTTCTTC CASSLVPESLGYNEQFF
TRBJ2-1 . . TRBV24-1 TGTGCCACCAGTACCGTGTCTGAGCAGTTCTTC CATSTVSEQFF
TRBJ2-5 many TRBD1 TRBV2 TGTGCCAGCAGCGGGACAGGGGCGCGGGAGACCCAGTACTTC CASSGTGARETQYF
TRBJ2-6 . . TRBV6-1 TGTGCCAGCAGTCTAGGACGGCTCTCTGGGGCCAACGTCCTGACTTTC CASSLGRLSGANVLTF
TRBJ2-5 . TRBD1 TRBV7-2 TGTGCCAGCAGCTTAGTAGACAGGGGGGAATGGGAGACCCAGTACTTC CASSLVDRGEWETQYF
TRBJ2-7 . TRBD2 TRBV20-1 TGCAGTGCCTCAAGACTAGCGGGAGGGCCCTACGAGCAGTACTTC CSASRLAGGPYEQYF